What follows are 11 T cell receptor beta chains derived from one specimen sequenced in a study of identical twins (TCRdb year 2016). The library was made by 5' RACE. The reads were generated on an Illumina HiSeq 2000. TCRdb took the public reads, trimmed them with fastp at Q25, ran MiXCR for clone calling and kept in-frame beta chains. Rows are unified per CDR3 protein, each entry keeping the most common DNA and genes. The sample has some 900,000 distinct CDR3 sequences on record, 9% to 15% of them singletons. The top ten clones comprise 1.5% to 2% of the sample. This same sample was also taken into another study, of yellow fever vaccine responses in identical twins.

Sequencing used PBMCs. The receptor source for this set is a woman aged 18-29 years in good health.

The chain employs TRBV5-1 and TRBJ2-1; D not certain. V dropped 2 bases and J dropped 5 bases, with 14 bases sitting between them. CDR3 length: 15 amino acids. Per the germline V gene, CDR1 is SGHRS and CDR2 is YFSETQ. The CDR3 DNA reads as TGCGCCAGCAGCTTCCGGGCCGAAAACCACAATGAGCAGTTCTTC. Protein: CASSFRAENHNEQFF.

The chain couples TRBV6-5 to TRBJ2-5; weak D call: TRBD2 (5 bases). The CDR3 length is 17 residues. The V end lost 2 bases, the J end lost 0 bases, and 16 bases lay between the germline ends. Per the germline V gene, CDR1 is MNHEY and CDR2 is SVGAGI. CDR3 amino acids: CASSYPVSGGYQETQYF. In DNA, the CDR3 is TGTGCCAGCAGTTACCCGGTCAGCGGAGGATACCAAGAGACCCAGTACTTC.

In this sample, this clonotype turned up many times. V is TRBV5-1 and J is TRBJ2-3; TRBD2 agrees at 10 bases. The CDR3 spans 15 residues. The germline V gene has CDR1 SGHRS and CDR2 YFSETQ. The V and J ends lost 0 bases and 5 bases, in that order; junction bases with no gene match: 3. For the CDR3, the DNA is TGCGCCAGCAGCTTGGGGACTAGCGGCGGAGATACGCAGTATTTT. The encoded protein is CASSLGTSGGDTQYF.

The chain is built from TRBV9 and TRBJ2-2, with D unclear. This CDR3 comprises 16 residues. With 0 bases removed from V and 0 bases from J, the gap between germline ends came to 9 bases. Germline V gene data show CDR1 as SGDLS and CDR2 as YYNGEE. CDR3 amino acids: CASSVDSSANTGELFF. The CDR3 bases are TGTGCCAGCAGCGTAGACAGCAGCGCGAACACCGGGGAGCTGTTTTTT.

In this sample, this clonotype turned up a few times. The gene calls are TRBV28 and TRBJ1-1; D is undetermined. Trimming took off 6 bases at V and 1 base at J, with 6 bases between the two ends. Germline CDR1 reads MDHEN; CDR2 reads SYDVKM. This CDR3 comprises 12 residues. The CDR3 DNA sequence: TGTGCCAGCAGGACGACGAACACTGAAGCTTTCTTT. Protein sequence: CASRTTNTEAFF.

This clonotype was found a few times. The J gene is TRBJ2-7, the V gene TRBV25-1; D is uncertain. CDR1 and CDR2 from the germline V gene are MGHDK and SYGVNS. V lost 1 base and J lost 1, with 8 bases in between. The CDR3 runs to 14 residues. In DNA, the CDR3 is TGTGCCAGCAGTGAATCTCTCAATTCCTACGAGCAGTACTTC. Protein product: CASSESLNSYEQYF.

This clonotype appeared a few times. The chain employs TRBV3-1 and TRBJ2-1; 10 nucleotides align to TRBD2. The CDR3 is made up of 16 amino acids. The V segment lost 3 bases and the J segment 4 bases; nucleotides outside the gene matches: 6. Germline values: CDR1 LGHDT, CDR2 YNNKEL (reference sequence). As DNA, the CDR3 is TGTGCCAGCAGCCACCTTAGCGGGGGGCGGTACAATGAGCAGTTCTTC. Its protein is CASSHLSGGRYNEQFF.

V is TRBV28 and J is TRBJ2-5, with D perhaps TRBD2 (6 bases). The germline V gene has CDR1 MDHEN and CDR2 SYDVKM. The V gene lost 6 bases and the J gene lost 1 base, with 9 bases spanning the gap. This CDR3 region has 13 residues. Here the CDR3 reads CASRTSSQETQYF. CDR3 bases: TGTGCCAGCAGAACTAGCAGCCAAGAGACCCAGTACTTC.

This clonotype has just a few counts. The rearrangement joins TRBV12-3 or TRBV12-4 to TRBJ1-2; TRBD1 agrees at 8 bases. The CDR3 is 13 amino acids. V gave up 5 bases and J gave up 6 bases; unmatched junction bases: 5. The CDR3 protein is CASSHRDRHGYTF. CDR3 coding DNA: TGTGCCAGCAGTCACCGGGACAGGCATGGCTACACCTTC.

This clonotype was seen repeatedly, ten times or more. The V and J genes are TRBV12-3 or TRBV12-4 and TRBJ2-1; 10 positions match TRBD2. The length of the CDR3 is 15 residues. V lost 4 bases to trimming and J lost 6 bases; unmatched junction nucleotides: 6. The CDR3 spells CASSSLAGVPNEQFF. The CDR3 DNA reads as TGTGCCAGCAGTTCCCTAGCGGGAGTCCCCAATGAGCAGTTCTTC.

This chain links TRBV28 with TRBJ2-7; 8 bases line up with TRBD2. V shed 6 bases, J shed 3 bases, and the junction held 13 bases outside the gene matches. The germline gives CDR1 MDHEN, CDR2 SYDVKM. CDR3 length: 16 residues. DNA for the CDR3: TGTGCCAGCAGCCACGGGCTAGCGGGCCACGACTACGAGCAGTACTTC. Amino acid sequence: CASSHGLAGHDYEQYF.